The 24 T cell receptor beta chains below all came from one sample that was sequenced in a study of neurological immune-mediated disorders. TCRdb reanalysed the 5' RACE reads using MiXCR and keeps one entry per CDR3 protein. The sample has about 59,000 distinct CDR3 sequences, about 13% seen once; the top ten hold over 8.5%. The sequencing input was PBMCs. The receptors shown here come from a woman in her sixties with HTLV-1-associated myelopathy (HAM/TSP).

This clonotype was detected ten times or more. This chain connects TRBV24-1 to TRBJ2-6; 9 bases map to TRBD1. CDR3 length equals 17 residues. The V segment lost 4 bases and the J segment 2 bases; nucleotides outside the gene matches: 5. Germline V gene sequence: CDR1 KGHDR, CDR2 SFDVKD. The CDR3 DNA is TGTGCCACCAGTGAGGGACAGGGAACCCCTGGGGCCAACGTCCTGACTTTC. As protein: CATSEGQGTPGANVLTF.

This clonotype came up many times. The chain carries TRBV28 and TRBJ2-5, with 8 bases that match TRBD2. Germline lookup yields CDR1 MDHEN and CDR2 SYDVKM. This CDR3 spans 14 amino acids. Germline trimming cut 6 bases from V and 6 bases from J; bases unmatched to any gene: 9. The chain's CDR3 is CASREAGAVKTQYF. The DNA for the CDR3 is TGTGCCAGCAGAGAAGCGGGAGCGGTGAAGACCCAGTACTTC.

This chain links TRBV10-2 with TRBJ2-3; 7 bases line up with TRBD1. Germline V lookup: CDR1 WSHSY, CDR2 SAAADI. J lost 4 bases, V lost 6 bases, and 7 bases had no gene match. The CDR3 runs 14 residues. The CDR3 region is CASRPTGLADTQYF. In nucleotides, the CDR3 is TGCGCCAGCAGGCCGACAGGGCTCGCAGATACGCAGTATTTT.

A note on this clonotype: A much larger clone sits a single nucleotide away, making a read error possible. This chain links TRBV12-3 or TRBV12-4 with TRBJ1-3; tentative D call: TRBD1 (5 bases). The CDR3 is made up of 15 amino acids. Here the CDR3 reads CASGLVKGSGNTIYF. The CDR3 DNA reads TGTGCCAGCGGTTTGGTGAAGGGGTCTGGAAACACCATATATTTT.

This clonotype was recorded many times. The rearrangement uses TRBV4-1 and TRBJ2-5; 8 nucleotides agree with TRBD2. With V trimmed by 4 bases and J by 7 bases, 17 bases remained unmatched. This CDR3 has 17 residues. The germline V gene has CDR1 MGHRA and CDR2 YSYEKL. In DNA, the CDR3 is TGCGCCAGCAGCCCTCTGGGGGCTAGCGGGCCCCAGGGGACCCAGTACTTC. Its translation: CASSPLGASGPQGTQYF.

Many counts were recorded for this clonotype. V and J are TRBV5-1 and TRBJ2-5, with TRBD1 as a possible D gene (5 bases). This CDR3 is 15 amino acids long. V lost 3 bases and J lost 5, with 17 bases in between. Germline V gene lookup returns CDR1 SGHRS and CDR2 YFSETQ. As DNA, the CDR3 is TGCGCCAGCAGCTCAGCCAGCAGGGCAGGGGAGACCCAGTACTTC. This codes for CASSSASRAGETQYF.

This clonotype was counted many times. The V and J genes are TRBV7-3 and TRBJ1-6; D possibly corresponds to TRBD1 (5 bases). Germline CDR1 reads SGHTA; CDR2 reads FQGTGA. The CDR3 has 15 residues. Trimming removed 1 base at V and 9 bases at J, with 13 bases between. CDR3 sequence reads: CASSLREGPVSPLHF. CDR3 in DNA: TGTGCCAGCAGCTTAAGGGAGGGGCCGGTTTCACCCCTCCACTTT.

This clonotype occurred many times. The chain recombines TRBV20-1 with TRBJ2-1; TRBD2 aligns across 8 bases. Germline-derived CDR1 and CDR2 are DFQATT and SNEGSKA (reference sequence). Trimming at V came to 6 bases and at J to 8 bases, leaving 12 bases not matched to a gene. The CDR3 covers 14 residues. In DNA, the CDR3 is TGCAGTGCAATTAGCGGGAACATGCTCCATGAGCAGTTCTTC. It is translated as CSAISGNMLHEQFF.

At least ten counts were recorded for this clonotype. V gene TRBV4-2 combines with J gene TRBJ2-2; no firm D call. V was cut by 0 bases and J by 5 bases, with 10 bases left in between. The V gene's germline CDR1 is LGHNA and CDR2 YNFKEQ. The CDR3 runs 15 residues. The CDR3 DNA sequence: TGTGCCAGCAGCCAAGAAACCAGCGCAACCGGGGAGCTGTTTTTT. This translates into CASSQETSATGELFF.

This clonotype was picked up many times. The J gene is TRBJ2-1, the V gene TRBV5-1; 7 bases map to TRBD2. This CDR3 spans 15 amino acids. Trimming cost V 2 bases and J 5 bases; bases outside gene matches: 7. Looked up from germline, CDR1 is SGHRS and CDR2 is YFSETQ. The CDR3 is CASSLRPSGDNEQFF. The CDR3 nucleotides read TGCGCCAGCAGCTTACGGCCTAGCGGAGACAATGAGCAGTTCTTC.

This clonotype was found many times. The rearrangement links TRBV10-3 to TRBJ1-2, with a possible D match to TRBD1 (5 bases). The length of the CDR3 is 16 residues. Trimming stripped 0 bases from V and 0 bases from J, with 11 bases between. The germline V gene has CDR1 ENHRY and CDR2 SYGVKD. CDR3 residues: CAISESPGASNYGYTF. Written as DNA, the CDR3 is TGTGCCATCAGTGAGTCACCCGGGGCGTCTAACTATGGCTACACCTTC.

There are many counts of this clonotype. This chain uses TRBV5-1 with TRBJ2-7; tentatively, D is TRBD2 (5 bases). Trimming pared 1 base from V and 5 bases from J, leaving 10 bases between. There are 13 residues in the CDR3. Germline V gives CDR1 SGHRS, CDR2 YFSETQ. The CDR3 reads CASSLFGENEQYF. As DNA, the CDR3 is TGCGCCAGCAGCTTGTTTGGGGAGAACGAGCAGTACTTC.

This clonotype was seen ten or more times. This chain uses TRBV5-5 with TRBJ2-7; the D gene is possibly TRBD2 (5 bases). The CDR3 extends over 14 amino acids. Trimming took 4 bases from V and 4 from J, leaving 15 bases between them. Germline V gives CDR1 SGHKS, CDR2 YYEKEE (reference sequence). This CDR3 is CASSPVLDWYEQYF. Here the CDR3 DNA reads TGTGCCAGCAGCCCAGTACTAGACTGGTACGAGCAGTACTTC.

This clonotype was counted ten times or more. The chain uses TRBV9 and TRBJ2-3; weak D call: TRBD2 (6 bases). V was trimmed by 3 bases and J by 5 bases, leaving 19 bases between them. The CDR3 extends over 16 amino acids. Germline CDR1 and CDR2: SGDLS and YYNGEE. CDR3 nucleotide sequence: TGTGCCAGCAGCGGGGGCGTGTTCGGGAGAGTAGATACGCAGTATTTT. Its protein is CASSGGVFGRVDTQYF.

This clonotype was seen repeatedly, ten times or more. The chain links TRBV5-4 to TRBJ1-2, with 7 bases aligning to TRBD1. Germline loops: CDR1 SGHNT, CDR2 YYREEE (reference sequence). J lost 2 bases, V lost 5 bases, and 12 bases had no gene match. The CDR3 totals 16 residues. The CDR3 is CASSGGQFISNYGYTF. The CDR3 DNA follows: TGTGCCAGCAGTGGGGGACAGTTCATTTCCAACTATGGCTACACCTTC.

A remark on this clonotype: A much larger clone is a single base away; this may be a read error. Without the conserved terminal phenylalanine or tryptophan, this CDR3 likely stems from a read error. The V call is TRBV20-1, the J call TRBJ2-5, with TRBD2 matching 12 bases. The germline V gene encodes CDR1 DFQATT and CDR2 SNEGSKA (reference sequence). V lost 3 bases and J lost 5; bases outside the gene matches: 7. This CDR3 spans 15 amino acids. The CDR3 is CSASPLAGGSETQYI. The CDR3 nucleotides are TGCAGTGCTAGCCCACTAGCGGGAGGATCCGAGACCCAGTACATC.

The sample holds one count of this clonotype. A clone one base away is much larger, so this may be a read error. The chain is built from TRBV7-9 and TRBJ2-1, with D possibly being TRBD2 (6 bases). The CDR3 has 16 amino acids. V lost 5 bases, J lost 2 bases, and 16 bases lay in between. Germline CDR1 SEHNR, CDR2 FQNEAQ (reference sequence). DNA of the CDR3: TGTGCCAGCAGCCCTACTAGCTGGAGGGCCTACAATGAGCAGTTCTTC. Protein: CASSPTSWRAYNEQFF.

This clonotype was detected ten times or more. The V call is TRBV10-3, the J call TRBJ1-1; D might be TRBD1 (5 bases). CDR1 ENHRY and CDR2 SYGVKD come from the germline V gene. The CDR3 has 13 amino acids. V lost 6 bases, J lost 2 bases, and 10 bases lay in between. For the CDR3, the DNA is TGTGCCATCAGCAAGACAGTCAACACTGAAGCTTTCTTT. It yields the protein CAISKTVNTEAFF.

This clonotype was detected ten times or more. The CDR3 DNA reads TGCAGTACTATCGGCGAGGGTTCTAATTCACCCCTCCACTTT. Encoded protein: CSTIGEGSNSPLHF. The chain carries TRBV20-1 and TRBJ1-6; D remains ambiguous. The CDR3 covers 14 residues. Germline CDR1 reads DFQATT; CDR2 reads SNEGSKA (reference sequence). Deletions cut 8 bases from V and 6 bases from J, with 17 bases between.

This clonotype was detected many times. V gene TRBV7-9 combines with J gene TRBJ1-5, with 7 bases lining up with TRBD1. V lost 5 bases, J lost 6 bases, and 4 bases stayed unmatched. The CDR3 loop spans 13 amino acids. Per the germline V gene, CDR1 is SEHNR and CDR2 is FQNEAQ (reference sequence). The chain's CDR3 is CASSATGSQPQHF. CDR3 nucleotide sequence: TGTGCCAGCAGCGCGACAGGGTCTCAGCCCCAGCATTTT. Looking up the rest from reference TRBV7-9 and TRBJ1-5 gives the full variable domain: DTGVSQNPRHKITKRGQNVTFRCDPISEHNRLYWYRQTLGQGPEFLTYFQNEAQLEKSRLLSDRFSAERPKGSFSTLEIQRTEQGDSAMYLCASSATGSQPQHFGDGTRLSIL.

This clonotype was picked up many times. This rearrangement joins TRBV10-3 to TRBJ1-1, with unresolved D. The CDR3 runs 15 residues. CDR1 and CDR2 from the germline V gene are ENHRY and SYGVKD. V was cut by 0 bases and J by 1 base, with 9 bases left in between. In nucleotides, the CDR3 is TGTGCCATCAGTGAGTCGTTTTTAGGGAACACTGAAGCTTTCTTT. It is translated as CAISESFLGNTEAFF.

By sample fraction, this clonotype is medium-sized (0.01 to 0.1%). The chain recombines TRBV5-1 with TRBJ1-5; TRBD1 aligns across 7 bases. Germline loops: CDR1 SGHRS, CDR2 YFSETQ. This CDR3 has 13 residues. Losses at the gene ends were 2 bases for V and 5 bases for J; bases not matched to a gene: 1. The DNA of the CDR3 is TGCGCCAGCAGCTTTGGGACAGATCAGCCCCAGCATTTT. As protein: CASSFGTDQPQHF.

This clonotype showed up many times. The rearrangement joins TRBV5-1 to TRBJ2-7, with 7 positions matching TRBD1. V shed 4 bases and J 2 bases; nucleotides not matched to a gene: 6. The CDR3 loop spans 14 amino acids. Germline V CDR1 and CDR2: SGHRS, YFSETQ. CDR3 bases: TGCGCCAGCAGCCAACATCAGGGGGCCTACGAGCAGTACTTC. Its translation is CASSQHQGAYEQYF.

This clonotype was recorded many times. The chain couples TRBV20-1 to TRBJ2-1; D is undetermined. Germline CDR1 DFQATT, CDR2 SNEGSKA (reference sequence). The V end lost 2 bases, the J end lost 7 bases, and 6 bases lay between the germline ends. This CDR3 is built from 11 residues. The CDR3 loop is CSARQHNEQFF. As DNA, the CDR3 is TGCAGTGCTAGACAGCATAATGAGCAGTTCTTC.